These T cell receptor beta chains were read from a single sample in a study of graft-versus-host responses after intestinal transplantation. Method: immunoSEQ multiplex PCR; TCRdb's copy keeps in-frame clones and lacks some. The sample contains about 15,000 clones, roughly 35% of which appear only once. The specimen comprised alloreactive CD4+ T cells from a mixed lymphocyte reaction culture, sampled before intestinal transplant. The receptors originated from a human patient who received an intestinal transplant. The CDR3 runs from the conserved cysteine through the conserved F or W. A D gene is named only where the DNA matches it firmly. Only part of the rows carry a size: once, few, many, or a class if the clone is expanded.

TRBJ2-7 TRBV7-2 . . TGTGCCAGCAGCTTTTGGAGGGGGGACGAGCAGTACTTC CASSFWRGDEQYF
TRBJ1-6 TRBV6-1 . TRBD1 TGTGCCAGCAGTGACCGGGACAGGGGTTCACCCCTCCACTTT CASSDRDRGSPLHF
TRBJ2-5 TRBV19 . . TGTGCCAGTAGTAGAGGGGAAGGGGAGACCCAGTACTTC CASSRGEGETQYF
TRBJ2-5 TRBV25-1 . TRBD1 TGTGCCAGCCAGGACAGGTTCGCGGGGACCCAGTACTTC CASQDRFAGTQYF
TRBJ2-1 TRBV5-4 few TRBD2 TGTGCCAGCAGCCGGCCTAGCGGTTTCACTGAGCAGTTCTTC CASSRPSGFTEQFF
TRBJ2-7 TRBV27 . TRBD1 TGTGCCAGCAGTAGGGACAGGGAGTCCTATGGGCAGTACTTC CASSRDRESYGQYF
TRBJ2-7 TRBV28 few . TGTGCCAGCAGCCCTAGTTTTCACGAGCAGTACTTC CASSPSFHEQYF
TRBJ2-7 TRBV5-6 . TRBD1 TGTGCCAGCAGCTTCGGGACAGGGGCGTACGAGCAGTACTTC CASSFGTGAYEQYF
TRBJ2-2 TRBV10-3 few . TGTGCCATCAGCCGATCAGGGGCGAACACCGGGGAGCTGTTTTTT CAISRSGANTGELFF
TRBJ2-7 TRBV6-1 . TRBD2 TGTGCCAGCAGTGGGACTAGTCCCACAACTTACTACGAGCAGTACTTC CASSGTSPTTYYEQYF
TRBJ1-1 TRBV30 few TRBD1 TGTGCCTGGAGTAGGGGGCCAGGAACGAACACTGAAGCTTTCTTT CAWSRGPGTNTEAFF
TRBJ2-1 TRBV29-1 few TRBD1 TGCAGCGCTCCGGGACAGGGGTTCTCCTACAATGAGCAGTTCTTC CSAPGQGFSYNEQFF
TRBJ2-3 TRBV2 . . TGTGCCAGCATAGAACGGGCCGGCACAGATACGCAGTATTTT CASIERAGTDTQYF
TRBJ1-2 TRBV10-2 . . TGCGCCAGCAGTGACGCAGGGTCCTATGGCTACACCTTC CASSDAGSYGYTF
TRBJ2-2 TRBV4-1 few . TGCGCCAGCAGCCTAGGGCTCGCTTACACCGGGGAGCTGTTTTTT CASSLGLAYTGELFF
TRBJ2-1 TRBV5-1 . TRBD2 TGCGCCAGCAGCTTGGTCCGTCTAGCGGGGGGGCTCAATGAGCAGTTCTTC CASSLVRLAGGLNEQFF
TRBJ1-6 TRBV10-2 . . TGCGCCAGCAGGGTGAGGAATTCACCCCTCCACTTT CASRVRNSPLHF
TRBJ1-2 TRBV6-6 . TRBD1 TGTGCCAGCAGGGGAACAGGGGGTGGCTACACCTTC CASRGTGGGYTF
TRBJ1-2 TRBV29-1 . TRBD1 TGCAGCGTAGTTTACAGGGGCTATGGCTACACCTTC CSVVYRGYGYTF
TRBJ1-2 TRBV27 . . TGTGCCAGCAGTCCCCAGACCGGGACGGTGAACTATGGCTACACCTTC CASSPQTGTVNYGYTF
TRBJ1-2 TRBV6-6 . . TGTGCCAGCAGTTACGGGGAGGGGGTATACTATGGCTACACCTTC CASSYGEGVYYGYTF
TRBJ2-7 TRBV6-5 . TRBD1 TGTGCCAGCAACAGGGGATGGACCTACGAGCAGTACTTC CASNRGWTYEQYF
TRBJ1-1 TRBV11-3 few . TGTGCCAGCAGCTTTGCCAGGCTGAACACTGAAGCTTTCTTT CASSFARLNTEAFF
TRBJ1-2 TRBV6-1 once TRBD1 TGTGCCAGCAGTTCCCAGGGGGCTAATGGCTACACCTTC CASSSQGANGYTF
TRBJ2-7 TRBV29-1 . . TGCAGCGCTGGGACTGCGGGCCGGTTCGAGCAGTACTTC CSAGTAGRFEQYF
TRBJ2-1 TRBV29-1 few . TGCAGCGTTGCCGACAGACTGATCCCCTATGAGCAGTTCTTC CSVADRLIPYEQFF
TRBJ2-3 TRBV7-2 . . TGTGCCAGCAGCTACAGATACACAGATACGCAGTATTTT CASSYRYTDTQYF
TRBJ2-7 TRBV4-3 . . TGCGCCAGCAGCCGACACAGCTCCTCCTACGAGCAGTACTTC CASSRHSSSYEQYF
TRBJ2-4 TRBV5-6 . TRBD1 TGTGCCAGCAGCTTGGAAACAGGGGGTAAGGGAAACATTCAGTACTTC CASSLETGGKGNIQYF
TRBJ2-3 TRBV5-1 . TRBD1 TGCGCCAGCAGCTTGTCCCAGGGGGCGGGTGATACGCAGTATTTT CASSLSQGAGDTQYF
TRBJ2-7 TRBV6-5 few TRBD1 TGTGCCAGCAGTGAGACAGGGGCGGACGACGAGCAGTACTTC CASSETGADDEQYF
TRBJ2-1 TRBV6-5 few . TGTGCCAGCAGTTACTCGTGGAGCGGGCAAGACAATGAGCAGTTCTTC CASSYSWSGQDNEQFF
TRBJ1-4 TRBV2 . . TGTGCCAGCAGTGCCCCATCTAAAAAACTGTTTTTT CASSAPSKKLFF
TRBJ2-7 TRBV4-1 . . TGCGCCAGCAGCCAAGGGGCGGTAGGTTCGAGGCGCGAGCAGTACTTC CASSQGAVGSRREQYF
TRBJ1-5 TRBV6-5 few . TGTGCCAGCAGGGGGGCTTCTCAGCCCCAGCATTTT CASRGASQPQHF